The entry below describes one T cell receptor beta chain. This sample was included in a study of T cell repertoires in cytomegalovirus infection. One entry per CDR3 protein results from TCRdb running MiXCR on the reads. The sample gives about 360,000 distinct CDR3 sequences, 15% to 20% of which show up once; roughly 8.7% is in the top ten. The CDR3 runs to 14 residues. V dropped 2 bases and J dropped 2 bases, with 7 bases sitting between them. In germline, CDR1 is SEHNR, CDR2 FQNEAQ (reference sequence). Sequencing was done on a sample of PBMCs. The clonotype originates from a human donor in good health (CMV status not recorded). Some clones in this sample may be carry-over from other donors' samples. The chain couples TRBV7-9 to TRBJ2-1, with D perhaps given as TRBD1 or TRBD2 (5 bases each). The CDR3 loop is CASSLTGPYNEQFF. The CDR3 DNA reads TGTGCCAGCAGCTTAACGGGGCCCTACAATGAGCAGTTCTTC.